The TCR beta chain described here comes from a study of OX40 agonist ivuxolimab in advanced cancers. With respect to the entire study: Ivuxolimab was a fully human IgG2 agonistic monoclonal antibody targeting the costimulatory receptor OX40 (CD134). In the dose-escalation cohort, more than 75% of patients were male, and the mean age was approximately 60 years, with a range of about 23 to 90. The paper reports the monotherapy dose-escalation portion (N = 52 patients) of the phase I ivuxolimab trial. Intravenous ivuxolimab was administered to patients every 2 weeks at six dose levels: 0.01, 0.1, 0.3, 1.5, 3 and 10 mg/kg. The point of sequencing TCRbeta in the periphery was to test whether ivuxolimab changed TCR sequence diversity and drove clonal T-cell expansion. Among the 52 dose-escalation patients, around 19 had hepatocellular carcinoma, roughly 15 melanoma, 9 renal cell carcinoma and 9 head and neck cancer. Partial responses occurred in three dose-escalation patients: two with cutaneous melanoma and one with hepatocellular carcinoma. Patients were allowed to have had prior anti-PD-1, anti-PD-L1 or anti-CTLA-4 therapy, and approximately 37% of the dose-escalation patients had been treated with checkpoint inhibitors.

The trial excluded patients who had a history of autoimmune disease or were on systemic immunosuppression. Peripheral blood for TCR sequencing was drawn from every dose cohort at baseline, at cycle 4 day 1 and at cycle 7 day 1. The samples were drawn from a first-in-human, open-label, multicenter phase I dose-escalation trial of ivuxolimab. Adults with locally advanced or metastatic melanoma, renal cell, hepatocellular, or head and neck squamous cell carcinoma were enrolled in the trial. CD4+ and CD8+ T cells were sorted separately from peripheral blood before TCR sequencing. Summary of the overall study and its limitations: Low levels of normalized T-cell clonal expansion were also seen in some patients who did not respond. On average, CD8+ T cells showed more expanded clones than CD4+ T cells after ivuxolimab. The antigen specificity of the peripheral T cells that underwent clonal expansion was not determined. Clonal expansion of both CD4+ and CD8+ blood T cells was observed from baseline to week 6 at doses 0.1 to 3.0 mg/kg. In partial responders in the 0.1-3.0 mg/kg groups, normalized peripheral clonal expansion was found to be among the lowest, especially among CD8+ T cells.

On this clone: Its antigen is currently not known. Base qualities are not provided; no much larger clone lies one nucleotide away.

Relative to germline, V is missing 8 bases and J is missing 3 bases, with 5 bases of the junction outside any gene match. There are 14 amino acids in the CDR3, from cysteine to phenylalanine inclusive. Left in the record is the CDR3 DNA by itself, 42 bases read in frame from the first base. The CDR1 and CDR2 encoded by the germline V gene (reference sequence) are LNHDA and SQIVND. To sequence the TCRbeta CDR3 region, genomic DNA was isolated from the sorted cells. TCRbeta CDR3 regions were sequenced using the immunoSEQ Assay. Entries here come from immuneACCESS through TCRdb and include only in-frame sequences with V and J called. Some clones fail to appear in such tables; in the studies checked, an unresolved V gene covers under half of the shortfall, and the cause of the remainder is unknown. The sample table shows about 84,000 clones, and 84% are seen once. The top ten clonotypes cover around 2.7% of the sample.

The receptor's source is an adult with an advanced solid tumor such as melanoma, head and neck, liver or kidney cancer. In this chain, TRBV19 is recombined with TRBJ2-3; 10 bases in between match TRBD1. Sample: CD4+ or CD8+ T cells sorted from blood, taken in a trial of the OX40 agonist ivuxolimab. The CDR3 reads CASWPGQGTDTQYF. The sequenced DNA: TGTGCCAGTTGGCCGGGACAGGGGACAGATACGCAGTATTTT. The entire variable domain, with the stretches around the CDR3 drawn from the reference TRBV19 and TRBJ2-3 proteins, is DGGITQSPKYLFRKEGQNVTLSCEQNLNHDAMYWYRQDPGQGLRLIYYSQIVNDFQKGDIAEGYSVSREKKESFPLTVTSAQKNPTAFYLCASWPGQGTDTQYFGPGTRLTVL.